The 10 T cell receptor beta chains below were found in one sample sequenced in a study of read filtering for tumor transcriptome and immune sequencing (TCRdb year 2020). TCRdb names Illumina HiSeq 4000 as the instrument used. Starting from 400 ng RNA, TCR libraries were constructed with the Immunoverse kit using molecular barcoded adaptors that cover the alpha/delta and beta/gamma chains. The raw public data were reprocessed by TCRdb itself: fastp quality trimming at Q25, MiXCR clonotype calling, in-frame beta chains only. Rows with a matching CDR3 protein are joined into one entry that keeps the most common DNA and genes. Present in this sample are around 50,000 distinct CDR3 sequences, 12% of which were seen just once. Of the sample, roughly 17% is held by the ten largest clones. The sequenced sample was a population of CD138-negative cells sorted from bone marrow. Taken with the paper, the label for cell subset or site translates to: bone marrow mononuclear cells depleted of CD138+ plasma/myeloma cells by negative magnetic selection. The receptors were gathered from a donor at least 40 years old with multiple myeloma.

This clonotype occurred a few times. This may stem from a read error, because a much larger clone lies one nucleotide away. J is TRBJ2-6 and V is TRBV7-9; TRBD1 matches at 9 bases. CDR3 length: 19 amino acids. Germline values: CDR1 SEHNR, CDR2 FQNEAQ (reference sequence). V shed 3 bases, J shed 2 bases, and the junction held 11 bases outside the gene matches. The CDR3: CASSFGYRDRVAGANVLTF. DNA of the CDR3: TGTGCCAGCAGCTTTGGGTACAGGGACAGGGTCGCTGGGGCCAACGTCCTGACTTTC.

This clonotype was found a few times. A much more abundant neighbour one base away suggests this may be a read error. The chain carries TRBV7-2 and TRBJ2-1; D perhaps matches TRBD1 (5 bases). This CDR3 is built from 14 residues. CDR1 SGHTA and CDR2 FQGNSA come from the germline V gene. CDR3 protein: CASSPRTSYNGQFF. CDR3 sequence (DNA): TGTGCCAGCAGCCCCCGGACATCTTACAATGGGCAGTTCTTC.

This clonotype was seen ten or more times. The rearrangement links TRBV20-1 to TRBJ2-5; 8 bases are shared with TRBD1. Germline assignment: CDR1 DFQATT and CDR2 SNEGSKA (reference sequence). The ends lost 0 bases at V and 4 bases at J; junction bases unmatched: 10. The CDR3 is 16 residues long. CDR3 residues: CSARDAGTGLRETQYF. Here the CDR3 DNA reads TGCAGTGCTAGAGACGCCGGGACAGGCCTCCGAGAGACCCAGTACTTC.

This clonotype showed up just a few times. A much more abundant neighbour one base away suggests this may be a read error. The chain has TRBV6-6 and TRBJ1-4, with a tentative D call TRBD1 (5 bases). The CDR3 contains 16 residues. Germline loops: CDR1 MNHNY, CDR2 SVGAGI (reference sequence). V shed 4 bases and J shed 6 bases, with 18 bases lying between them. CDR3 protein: CASSCSNYRGYEKLFF. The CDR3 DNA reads TGTGCCAGCAGTTGCTCGAATTACCGGGGCTATGAAAAACTGTTTTTT.

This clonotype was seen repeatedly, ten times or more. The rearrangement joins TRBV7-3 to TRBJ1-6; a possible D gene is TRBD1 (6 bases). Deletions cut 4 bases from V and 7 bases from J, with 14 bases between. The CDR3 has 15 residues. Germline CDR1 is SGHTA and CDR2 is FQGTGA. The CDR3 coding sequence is TGTGCCAGCAGCTCAACCGGGACACTGAATTCACCCCTCCACTTT. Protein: CASSSTGTLNSPLHF.

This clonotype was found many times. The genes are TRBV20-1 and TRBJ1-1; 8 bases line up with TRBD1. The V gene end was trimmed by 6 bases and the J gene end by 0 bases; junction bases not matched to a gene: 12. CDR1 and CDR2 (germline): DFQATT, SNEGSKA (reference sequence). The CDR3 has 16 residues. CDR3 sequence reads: CSARRPGGHMNTEAFF. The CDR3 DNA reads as TGCAGTGCCCGAAGGCCAGGGGGCCATATGAACACTGAAGCTTTCTTT.

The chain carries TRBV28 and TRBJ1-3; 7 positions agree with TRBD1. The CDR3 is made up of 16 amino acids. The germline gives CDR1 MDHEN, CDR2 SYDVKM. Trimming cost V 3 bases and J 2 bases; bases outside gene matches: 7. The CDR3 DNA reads TGTGCCAGCAGTTTTCACAGGGGATCCCCTGGAAACACCATATATTTT. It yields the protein CASSFHRGSPGNTIYF.

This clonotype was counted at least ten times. CDR3 DNA: TGTGCCAGCAAGATGGGAGCCACGGCGGATACGCAGTATTTT. Translated: CASKMGATADTQYF. The genes are TRBV7-3 and TRBJ2-3; possibly TRBD2 for D (5 bases). V was cut by 7 bases and J by 6 bases, with 17 bases left in between. This CDR3 region has 14 residues. Germline CDR1 is SGHTA and CDR2 is FQGTGA.

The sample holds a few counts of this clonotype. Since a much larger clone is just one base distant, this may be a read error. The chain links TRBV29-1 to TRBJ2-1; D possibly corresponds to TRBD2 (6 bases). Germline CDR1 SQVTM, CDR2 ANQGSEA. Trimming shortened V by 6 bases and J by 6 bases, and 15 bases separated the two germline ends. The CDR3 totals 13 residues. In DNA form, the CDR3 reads TGCAGCGTGAGGAAGGAGGGTTCCAATGAGCAGTTCTTC. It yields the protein CSVRKEGSNEQFF.

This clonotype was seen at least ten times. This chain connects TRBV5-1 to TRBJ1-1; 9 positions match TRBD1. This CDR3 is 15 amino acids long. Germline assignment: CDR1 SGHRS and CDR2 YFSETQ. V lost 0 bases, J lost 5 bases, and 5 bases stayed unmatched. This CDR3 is CASSLGTGGATEAFF. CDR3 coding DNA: TGCGCCAGCAGCTTGGGTACAGGGGGCGCGACTGAAGCTTTCTTT.